These 22 T cell receptor beta chains were sequenced from one sample in a study of identical twins. MiXCR, applied by TCRdb to the 5' RACE reads, yields one record per CDR3 protein. The sample consists of under 900,000 distinct CDR3 sequences, about 12% of them appearing once. These data also featured in a second study, about yellow fever vaccine responses in identical twins.

The sequenced sample was PBMCs. These receptors all stem from a woman between 18 and 29 years old in good health.

This clonotype occurred a few times. V usage is TRBV11-2 and J usage is TRBJ2-2, with a weak D call TRBD1 (5 bases). Germline V CDR1 and CDR2: SGHAT, FQNNGV. Trimming left V 1 base short and J 6 bases short, with 12 bases between. CDR3 length equals 15 residues. The CDR3 reads CASSLGSREPGELFF. The DNA of the CDR3 is TGTGCCAGCAGCTTAGGTAGCAGGGAACCCGGGGAGCTGTTTTTT.

This clonotype was seen many times. CDR3: CAISERVGETQYF. CDR3 sequence (DNA): TGTGCCATCAGTGAGAGGGTAGGCGAGACCCAGTACTTC. This chain connects TRBV10-3 to TRBJ2-5; the D is unclear. Trimming took 2 bases from V and 5 from J, leaving 9 bases between them. The germline gives CDR1 ENHRY, CDR2 SYGVKD. This CDR3 is 13 amino acids long.

This clonotype was counted ten times or more. The chain recombines TRBV28 with TRBJ2-1; D gene ambiguous. Trimming took 6 bases from V and 4 from J, leaving 7 bases between them. CDR3 size: 12 residues. Germline CDR1 reads MDHEN; CDR2 reads SYDVKM. In DNA, the CDR3 is TGTGCCAGCAGGATAGATTACAATGAGCAGTTCTTC. This encodes CASRIDYNEQFF.

The J gene is TRBJ2-7, the V gene TRBV13; no clear D. The CDR3 consists of 16 residues. Trimming stripped 0 bases from V and 0 bases from J, with 12 bases between. Germline loops: CDR1 PRHDT, CDR2 FYEKMQ (reference sequence). The CDR3 region has the DNA TGTGCCAGCAGCTTAGGCCTCGGAACGATCTCCTACGAGCAGTACTTC. Translating it yields CASSLGLGTISYEQYF.

This chain joins TRBV5-1 and TRBJ2-1; maybe TRBD2 (5 bases). Trimming took off 2 bases at V and 6 bases at J, with 12 bases between the two ends. Looked up from germline, CDR1 is SGHRS and CDR2 is YFSETQ. The CDR3 consists of 14 residues. The CDR3 is CASSFTEVSNEQFF. In nucleotides, the CDR3 is TGCGCCAGCAGCTTTACGGAGGTTAGCAATGAGCAGTTCTTC.

There are many counts of this clonotype. The chain employs TRBV15 and TRBJ1-2; no firm D call. The germline V gene has CDR1 LNHNV and CDR2 YYDKDF (reference sequence). Trimming pared 5 bases from V and 0 bases from J, leaving 10 bases between. The length of the CDR3 is 14 residues. CDR3 protein: CATSPGQANYGYTF. The DNA for the CDR3 is TGTGCCACCAGCCCGGGCCAAGCTAACTATGGCTACACCTTC.

The rearrangement joins TRBV29-1 to TRBJ2-7; the D is unclear. Trimming took off 4 bases at V and 3 bases at J, with 16 bases between the two ends. CDR1 SQVTM and CDR2 ANQGSEA come from the germline V gene. CDR3 length: 14 residues. For the CDR3, the DNA is TGCAGCGTTGCCCCTAGACGGGCAGGCTACGAGCAGTACTTC. It specifies CSVAPRRAGYEQYF.

The chain has TRBV6-1 and TRBJ2-7; D is ambiguous. The CDR3 totals 12 residues. The V gene's germline CDR1 is MNHNS and CDR2 SASEGT. V was pared by 4 bases and J by 4 bases, with 8 bases between. Here the CDR3 DNA reads TGTGCCAGCAGTGTCACAAAATACGAGCAGTACGTC. Translated, it gives CASSVTKYEQYV.

This clonotype has more than one count but fewer than ten. CDR3 loop: CASSQTSGGPQETQYF. The CDR3 DNA is TGTGCCAGCAGCCAGACTAGCGGGGGGCCCCAAGAGACCCAGTACTTC. J is TRBJ2-5 and V is TRBV3-1; TRBD2 agrees at 13 bases. J was trimmed by 1 base and V by 3 bases; bases with no gene match: 2. CDR1 and CDR2 from the germline V gene are LGHDT and YNNKEL (reference sequence). The CDR3 is 16 residues long.

This clonotype was seen only a few times. The genes are TRBV12-3 or TRBV12-4 and TRBJ2-3; TRBD1 might be the D (6 bases). There are 12 residues in the CDR3. V dropped 4 bases and J dropped 7 bases, with 9 bases sitting between them. The CDR3 DNA is TGTGCCAGCAGTTCAGGGGTAAATACGCAGTATTTT. Amino acids: CASSSGVNTQYF.

This chain uses TRBV7-2 with TRBJ2-5, with D perhaps being TRBD1 or TRBD2 (5 bases each). Trimming removed 3 bases from V and 5 bases from J, with 13 bases in between. Germline V gene lookup returns CDR1 SGHTA and CDR2 FQGNSA. The CDR3 extends over 14 amino acids. The CDR3 loop reads CASSFFGARETQYF. The CDR3 bases are TGTGCCAGCAGCTTCTTCGGGGCGCGGGAGACCCAGTACTTC.

This clonotype turned up a few times. The chain couples TRBV15 to TRBJ2-1, with a tentative D call TRBD2 (5 bases). CDR3 length: 16 residues. Germline V gene data show CDR1 as LNHNV and CDR2 as YYDKDF (reference sequence). V dropped 3 bases and J dropped 2 bases, with 14 bases sitting between them. The CDR3 protein is CATSSAGIPAYNEQFF. The CDR3 DNA follows: TGTGCCACCAGCAGCGCCGGGATTCCGGCCTACAATGAGCAGTTCTTC. Using reference TRBV15 and TRBJ2-1 for the parts outside the CDR3, the full variable domain is DAMVIQNPRYQVTQFGKPVTLSCSQTLNHNVMYWYQQKSSQAPKLLFHYYDKDFNNEADTPDNFQSRRPNTSFCFLDIRSPGLGDTAMYLCATSSAGIPAYNEQFFGPGTRLTVL.

The genes are TRBV6-1 and TRBJ1-5; TRBD1 agrees at 7 bases. V was clipped by 6 bases and J by 7 bases; unmatched bases: 15. Germline V gene sequence: CDR1 MNHNS, CDR2 SASEGT. The CDR3 spans 16 residues. The CDR3 nucleotides read TGTGCCAGCAGCCCCTCTTGGGACAGTGGGCGGCAGCCCCAGCATTTT. This encodes CASSPSWDSGRQPQHF.

The sample holds many counts of this clonotype. This rearrangement joins TRBV12-3 or TRBV12-4 to TRBJ1-3; D is unclear. The V gene lost 3 bases and the J gene lost 0 bases, with 12 bases spanning the gap. The CDR3 is made up of 16 amino acids. CDR3: CASSLEGGLSGNTIYF. For the CDR3, the DNA is TGTGCCAGCAGTTTGGAAGGCGGACTCTCTGGAAACACCATATATTTT.

The chain has TRBV15 and TRBJ2-7, with D unclear. The germline CDR1 and CDR2 sequences are LNHNV and YYDKDF (reference sequence). The V end was cut by 5 bases, the J end by 0 bases, with 17 bases between. The CDR3 is 16 amino acids. In nucleotides, the CDR3 is TGTGCCACCAGCCCTCGGGCCAGCGAAAACTCCTACGAGCAGTACTTC. Amino acid sequence: CATSPRASENSYEQYF.

The gene calls are TRBV20-1 and TRBJ2-2, with 8 bases aligning to TRBD1. Germline V gives CDR1 DFQATT, CDR2 SNEGSKA (reference sequence). The J segment lost 6 bases and the V segment lost 6 bases, leaving 9 bases of the junction unmatched. This CDR3 spans 14 amino acids. CDR3 sequence (DNA): TGCAGTGCAGGGAGACAGGGGATCGCCGGGGAGCTGTTTTTT. This encodes CSAGRQGIAGELFF.

V gene TRBV5-1 combines with J gene TRBJ2-3, with 9 bases identical to TRBD1. Germline V CDR1 and CDR2: SGHRS, YFSETQ. V dropped 3 bases and J dropped 13; count of bases not matched to a gene: 6. The CDR3 totals 12 residues. The chain's CDR3 is CASSYGQGMEYF. Here the CDR3 DNA reads TGCGCCAGCAGCTACGGACAGGGGATGGAGTATTTT.

This clonotype was counted many times. V is TRBV20-1 and J is TRBJ2-3; 8 bases agree with TRBD2. CDR1 is DFQATT, CDR2 SNEGSKA, per germline (reference sequence). This CDR3 is built from 14 residues. V gave up 3 bases and J gave up 0 bases; unmatched junction bases: 2. The CDR3 nucleotides are TGCAGTGCTAGGTTAGCGGGGAGCACAGATACGCAGTATTTT. Its protein product is CSARLAGSTDTQYF.

CDR3 DNA sequence: TGTGCCATCAGTGAGTCAACAGGCCAACAAGAGACCCAGTACTTC. Protein product: CAISESTGQQETQYF. The rearrangement joins TRBV10-3 to TRBJ2-5, with a weak D call TRBD1 (5 bases). Germline V lookup: CDR1 ENHRY, CDR2 SYGVKD. Deletions cut 0 bases from V and 2 bases from J, with 10 bases between. The CDR3 sequence is 15 residues long.

CDR3 in DNA: TGTGCCAGCAGTTACCGGGATTCGGGGGTAGGGGAGTACAATGAGCAGTTCTTC. This gives the protein CASSYRDSGVGEYNEQFF. V usage is TRBV6-6 and J usage is TRBJ2-1; possible D gene TRBD2, 6 bases. The V end was cut by 2 bases, the J end by 4 bases, with 21 bases between. The germline V gene has CDR1 MNHNY and CDR2 SVGAGI (reference sequence). The CDR3 has 18 residues.

This clonotype turned up a few times. The genes are TRBV27 and TRBJ2-3; no definite D call. The V gene's germline CDR1 is MNHEY and CDR2 SMNVEV (reference sequence). The V end was cut by 1 base, the J end by 4 bases, with 6 bases between. This CDR3 region has 13 residues. Here the CDR3 reads CASSLWSSDTQYF. The CDR3 nucleotides read TGTGCCAGCAGTTTATGGTCTTCAGATACGCAGTATTTT.

The gene calls are TRBV14 and TRBJ2-3, with 13 nucleotides matching TRBD2. CDR3 length: 19 amino acids. Germline lookup yields CDR1 SGHDN and CDR2 FVKESK. The V and J ends lost 3 bases and 0 bases, in that order; junction bases with no gene match: 9. The CDR3 DNA sequence: TGTGCCAGCAGCCATCGTCCCGGGACTAGCGGGACTAGCACAGATACGCAGTATTTT. This encodes CASSHRPGTSGTSTDTQYF.